Below, 16 T cell receptor beta chains from the same sample are listed, as sequenced in a study of CD8 T cells in ankylosing spondylitis. Study-wide findings and caveats: Ankylosing spondylitis blood appeared to carry a characteristic TCR beta motif of roughly eight highly homologous variants.

In TCRdb, the 5' RACE reads were re-called with MiXCR into one record per CDR3 protein. This repertoire shows about 700,000 distinct CDR3 sequences, around a fifth found once; its top ten account for under 20%. No cognate antigen is known for these TCRs. Sequencing input: blood, either unsorted or a sorted T cell fraction (not recorded which). These receptors came from a male donor with ankylosing spondylitis.

This clonotype was counted a few times. The rearrangement uses TRBV18 and TRBJ1-4, with a tentative D call TRBD1 (5 bases). V gave up 1 base and J gave up 2 bases, with 8 bases separating them. Germline CDR1 is KGHSH and CDR2 is LQKENI. The CDR3 has 15 residues. CDR3: CASSPLAGTNEKLFF. CDR3 bases: TGTGCCAGCTCACCACTGGCAGGGACTAATGAAAAACTGTTTTTT.

The V call is TRBV12-3 or TRBV12-4, the J call TRBJ1-4, with D perhaps TRBD1 (5 bases). Trimming left V 3 bases short and J 13 bases short, with 15 bases between. The CDR3 consists of 13 residues. The CDR3 nucleotides are TGTGCCAGCAGTTTGGGACGGACTACTAGACTGTTTTTT. Its protein is CASSLGRTTRLFF.

The table lists this clonotype with a few counts. This sequence joins TRBV24-1 and TRBJ1-5; D is unclear. Germline CDR1 and CDR2: KGHDR and SFDVKD. V was pared by 3 bases and J by 3 bases, with 14 bases between. There are 16 residues in the CDR3. The CDR3, as DNA: TGTGCCACCAGTGATGCACGGGCCTCTTTCAATCAGCCCCAGCATTTT. As protein: CATSDARASFNQPQHF.

V is TRBV7-2 and J is TRBJ1-6, with TRBD1 matching over 9 bases. The ends lost 4 bases at V and 7 bases at J; junction bases unmatched: 5. From germline, CDR1 is SGHTA and CDR2 FQGNSA. CDR3 size: 15 residues. CDR3 nucleotide sequence: TGTGCCAGCAGCTCACAGGGACAGGGCAATTCACCCCTCCACTTT. It encodes CASSSQGQGNSPLHF.

The chain recombines TRBV13 with TRBJ2-3; no definite D call. V lost 0 bases and J lost 1, with 11 bases in between. The CDR3 spans 16 residues. Germline CDR1 reads PRHDT; CDR2 reads FYEKMQ (reference sequence). CDR3 loop: CASSLGELPRTDTQYF. The CDR3, as DNA: TGTGCCAGCAGCTTAGGGGAACTTCCTCGCACAGATACGCAGTATTTT.

This clonotype has more than one count but fewer than ten. The rearrangement joins TRBV20-1 to TRBJ2-7; D may match TRBD1 or TRBD2 (5 bases each). Trimming stripped 0 bases from V and 2 bases from J, with 14 bases between. This CDR3 is 15 amino acids long. Germline V gives CDR1 DFQATT, CDR2 SNEGSKA (reference sequence). CDR3: CSARESRDGTYEQYF. The DNA for the CDR3 is TGCAGTGCTAGAGAGTCCCGGGACGGCACCTACGAGCAGTACTTC.

The chain couples TRBV6-1 to TRBJ2-3, with 7 bases aligning to TRBD2. Germline lookup yields CDR1 MNHNS and CDR2 SASEGT. The CDR3 runs to 14 residues. The trim removed 5 bases at V and 4 bases at J, leaving 6 bases unmatched. The CDR3 here is CASSLRDYSDTQYF. The CDR3 region has the DNA TGTGCCAGCAGTCTCCGGGACTATTCAGATACGCAGTATTTT.

The rearrangement links TRBV4-1 to TRBJ1-2, with 9 positions matching TRBD1. Germline CDR1 reads MGHRA; CDR2 reads YSYEKL. The CDR3 has 12 residues. The J segment lost 8 bases and the V segment lost 4 bases, leaving 2 bases of the junction unmatched. The CDR3 DNA is TGCGCCAGCAGCCGGACAGGGGAAGGCTACACCTTC. Its translation is CASSRTGEGYTF.

The chain combines TRBV7-9 with TRBJ2-3, with a tentative D call TRBD1 (5 bases). Germline CDR1 is SEHNR and CDR2 is FQNEAQ (reference sequence). This CDR3 contains 14 residues. Trimming removed 2 bases from V and 1 base from J, with 7 bases in between. In DNA, the CDR3 is TGTGCCAGCAGCTTACCCAGGGGCACAGATACGCAGTATTTT. This codes for CASSLPRGTDTQYF.

This clonotype was recorded a few times. V gene TRBV18 combines with J gene TRBJ1-2; 9 bases fit TRBD1. After removal of 5 bases from V and 0 bases from J, the junction contained 10 bases not matched to a gene. The CDR3 sequence is 17 residues long. The germline V gene has CDR1 KGHSH and CDR2 LQKENI. DNA for the CDR3: TGTGCCAGCTCAGCGACCGGGACAGGGAGGACTAACTATGGCTACACCTTC. Its protein product is CASSATGTGRTNYGYTF.

A few counts support this clonotype. The chain carries TRBV27 and TRBJ2-3; TRBD2 matches 8 bases. This CDR3 contains 17 residues. Germline V CDR1 and CDR2: MNHEY, SMNVEV (reference sequence). After removal of 2 bases from V and 6 bases from J, the junction contained 13 bases not matched to a gene. The CDR3 reads CASSLPTPSGGRDTQYF. The CDR3 bases are TGTGCCAGCAGTTTACCGACTCCGAGCGGGGGCCGGGATACGCAGTATTTT.

V gene TRBV13 combines with J gene TRBJ2-7; the D is unclear. V dropped 4 bases and J dropped 2 bases, with 9 bases sitting between them. CDR3 length equals 13 residues. Germline CDR1 PRHDT, CDR2 FYEKMQ (reference sequence). CDR3 amino acids: CASSSNRAYEQYF. Here the CDR3 DNA reads TGTGCCAGCAGCTCCAATAGGGCCTACGAGCAGTACTTC.

The CDR3 bases are TGTGCCAGCAGTTTTTTCGGGGCGGGCTACTCTGGAAACACCATATATTTT. It codes for CASSFFGAGYSGNTIYF. V usage is TRBV12-3 or TRBV12-4 and J usage is TRBJ1-3; weak D call: TRBD1 (5 bases). The CDR3 consists of 17 residues. The V end lost 3 bases, the J end lost 0 bases, and 15 bases lay between the germline ends.

The chain combines TRBV19 with TRBJ2-2, with 7 bases matching TRBD1. Unmatched junction bases numbered 6, after V lost 4 bases and J lost 4 bases. CDR1 and CDR2 from the germline V gene are LNHDA and SQIVND (reference sequence). The CDR3 loop spans 15 amino acids. The CDR3 DNA is TGTGCCAGTAGTAGACTCGACAGGGTCACCGGGGAGCTGTTTTTT. Amino acid sequence: CASSRLDRVTGELFF.

The chain employs TRBV12-3 or TRBV12-4 and TRBJ2-3; TRBD1 aligns across 9 bases. This CDR3 comprises 14 residues. After removal of 6 bases from V and 2 bases from J, the junction contained 3 bases not matched to a gene. CDR3 nucleotides: TGTGCCAGCAGAACACAGGGGGCCACAGATACGCAGTATTTT. Amino acid sequence: CASRTQGATDTQYF.

The table lists this clonotype with a few counts. The chain combines TRBV5-1 with TRBJ2-1; 7 nucleotides align to TRBD2. Germline V gene lookup returns CDR1 SGHRS and CDR2 YFSETQ. Trimming cost V 4 bases and J 4 bases; bases outside gene matches: 8. The CDR3 consists of 15 residues. The CDR3 spells CASSTGGLIYNEQFF. DNA of the CDR3: TGCGCCAGCAGCACGGGGGGTCTAATTTACAATGAGCAGTTCTTC.